One and the same sample provided the 21 T cell receptor beta chains below, sequenced in a study of T cell responses to AZD1222 COVID-19 vaccine. Using immunoSEQ multiplex PCR, the repertoire was profiled, and TCRdb retains in-frame clones only, with some absent. The sample carries roughly 140,000 clones, about 91% recorded once. Source: peripheral blood, taken on day 0 of AZD1222 vaccination. The receptors come from an adult in good health.

The rearrangement joins TRBV29-1 to TRBJ2-3, with 8 bases identical to TRBD1. Germline-derived CDR1 and CDR2 are SQVTM and ANQGSEA. V dropped 3 bases and J dropped 10; count of bases not matched to a gene: 3. CDR3 length: 11 residues. This CDR3 reads CSVEQGASQYF. The CDR3 bases are TGCAGCGTTGAGCAGGGGGCCTCGCAGTATTTT.

The chain is built from TRBV7-9 and TRBJ2-5; the D is unclear. Germline lookup yields CDR1 SEHNR and CDR2 FQNEAQ (reference sequence). The CDR3 covers 15 residues. With 4 bases removed from V and 0 bases from J, the gap between germline ends came to 12 bases. The CDR3 sequence is CASSSPLWYQETQYF. The CDR3 DNA reads TGTGCCAGCAGCTCCCCCCTTTGGTACCAAGAGACCCAGTACTTC.

V gene TRBV28 combines with J gene TRBJ2-7; 9 bases map to TRBD1. The trim removed 5 bases at V and 3 bases at J, leaving 8 bases unmatched. This CDR3 contains 15 residues. Per the germline V gene, CDR1 is MDHEN and CDR2 is SYDVKM. The DNA for the CDR3 is TGTGCCAGCAGTCCCGTCGGACAGGGGCGCTACGAGCAGTACTTC. Translation: CASSPVGQGRYEQYF.

This clone was recorded once. The chain carries TRBV12-3 or TRBV12-4 and TRBJ1-1, with D hard to call. The V gene lost 3 bases and the J gene lost 3 bases, with 8 bases spanning the gap. This CDR3 contains 13 residues. The CDR3 region is CASSLREYTEAFF. The CDR3 bases are TGTGCCAGCAGTTTGAGGGAGTACACTGAAGCTTTCTTT.

J is TRBJ2-7 and V is TRBV11-3, with D perhaps matching TRBD2 (7 bases). Deletions cut 6 bases from V and 6 bases from J, with 15 bases between. CDR1 and CDR2 from the germline V gene are SGHNT and YENEEA. CDR3 length equals 13 residues. CDR3 protein: CASSTRGGGEQYF. DNA of the CDR3: TGTGCCAGCAGTACGAGGGGGGGAGGCGAGCAGTACTTC.

The chain employs TRBV3-1 (or the pseudogene TRBV3-2) and TRBJ2-5; D gene uncertain. This CDR3 region has 13 residues. The germline V gene encodes CDR1 LGHDT and CDR2 YNNKEL (reference sequence). V was trimmed by 3 bases and J by 1 base, leaving 6 bases between them. CDR3 sequence reads: CASSHKPQETQYF. The DNA of the CDR3 is TGTGCCAGCAGCCACAAGCCCCAAGAGACCCAGTACTTC.

The chain joins TRBV5-1 to TRBJ1-1, with 8 bases that match TRBD1. Per the germline V gene, CDR1 is SGHRS and CDR2 is YFSETQ. This CDR3 contains 14 residues. V lost 4 bases and J lost 7; bases outside the gene matches: 9. The CDR3 here is CASSRATGGDEAFF. As DNA, the CDR3 is TGCGCCAGCAGCCGGGCTACAGGGGGAGATGAAGCTTTCTTT.

The V gene is TRBV19, the J gene TRBJ2-3; 12 bases are shared with TRBD2. The trim removed 0 bases at V and 5 bases at J, leaving 6 bases unmatched. CDR3 length: 17 residues. Germline CDR1 reads LNHDA; CDR2 reads SQIVND (reference sequence). CDR3 sequence reads: CASSIDLAGGPGDTQYF. The CDR3, as DNA: TGTGCCAGTAGTATAGATCTAGCGGGAGGGCCGGGAGATACGCAGTATTTT.

This clone was seen a handful of times. This sequence joins TRBV9 and TRBJ2-7; D is ambiguous. From germline, CDR1 is SGDLS and CDR2 YYNGEE. V was trimmed by 3 bases and J by 3 bases, leaving 10 bases between them. This CDR3 contains 13 residues. CDR3 nucleotides: TGTGCCAGCAGCGCCATGGGAAGCTACGAGCAGTACTTC. Its protein is CASSAMGSYEQYF.

Turning to this clone: Relative to the germline gene, one junction end is altered; a read error may explain this. V and J are TRBV7-2 and TRBJ2-4, with 16 nucleotides matching TRBD2. The CDR3 has 14 amino acids. Germline CDR1 is SGHTA and CDR2 is FQGNSA. This chain's CDR3 is CASSPPGLAGGGVF. The CDR3 DNA reads as TGTGCCAGCAGCCCTCCGGGACTAGCGGGAGGGGGTGTGTTC.

The chain employs TRBV10-3 and TRBJ1-2, with D possibly TRBD1 on 5 matching bases. Trimming pared 3 bases from V and 4 bases from J, leaving 21 bases between. This CDR3 is built from 17 residues. CDR1 and CDR2 from the germline V gene are ENHRY and SYGVKD. In DNA form, the CDR3 reads TGTGCCATCAGTGAAGGCGGGACGGACCTATGGCCCTATGGCTACACCTTC. This translates into CAISEGGTDLWPYGYTF.

The rearrangement joins TRBV6-5 to TRBJ2-7; D possibly corresponds to TRBD1 (6 bases). This CDR3 is 14 amino acids long. Germline V gene data show CDR1 as MNHEY and CDR2 as SVGAGI. Trimming pared 0 bases from V and 2 bases from J, leaving 8 bases between. The CDR3 DNA follows: TGTGCCAGCAGTTACTCGGCAGGGGCCTACGAGCAGTACTTC. Residues: CASSYSAGAYEQYF.

This chain connects TRBV19 to TRBJ2-7; TRBD2 matches at 8 bases. The V gene end was trimmed by 5 bases and the J gene end by 2 bases; junction bases not matched to a gene: 8. The CDR3 length is 15 residues. CDR1 and CDR2 from the germline V gene are LNHDA and SQIVND (reference sequence). For the CDR3, the DNA is TGTGCCAGTAGTGTGGGACTAGAACCTACCTACGAGCAGTACTTC. Its translation is CASSVGLEPTYEQYF.

This rearrangement joins TRBV30 to TRBJ1-2, with D possibly matching TRBD1 (5 bases). Trimming left V 4 bases short and J 1 base short, with 10 bases between. The CDR3 runs 13 residues. The germline gives CDR1 GTSNPN, CDR2 SVGIG (reference sequence). For the CDR3, the DNA is TGTGCCTGGACGGGGGGGGTTAACTATGGCTACACCTTC. It encodes CAWTGGVNYGYTF.

This chain joins TRBV7-2 and TRBJ2-7; weak D call: TRBD2 (6 bases). The CDR3 is made up of 16 amino acids. Between the trimmed V and J ends, which lost 1 base and 3 bases, there was a span of 16 bases. CDR1 is SGHTA, CDR2 FQGNSA, per germline. The CDR3 DNA follows: TGTGCCAGCAGCTTAGGGACTATCGGGGATAGCTACGAGCAGTACTTC. It translates to CASSLGTIGDSYEQYF.

CDR3 protein: CASSLSGGRPNSSYEQYF. In DNA form, the CDR3 reads TGTGCCAGCAGCTTATCTGGCGGGAGGCCGAATAGCTCCTACGAGCAGTACTTC. The chain is built from TRBV7-9 and TRBJ2-7, with 8 bases fitting TRBD2. CDR3 size: 18 residues. Germline V CDR1 and CDR2: SEHNR, FQNEAQ (reference sequence). V lost 2 bases to trimming and J lost 0 bases; unmatched junction nucleotides: 12.

Turning to this clone: An end of the junction does not agree with germline; a read error may underlie this. The V call is TRBV6-6, the J call TRBJ1-1, with TRBD1 identical over 8 bases. CDR1 is MNHNY, CDR2 SVGAGI, per germline (reference sequence). This CDR3 comprises 14 residues. The CDR3 loop reads CASRPGGENSEAFF. The CDR3 DNA reads TGTGCCAGCAGACCAGGGGGCGAGAACTCTGAAGCTTTCTTT.

This chain uses TRBV28 with TRBJ1-1; D gene ambiguous. Trimming left V 8 bases short and J 3 bases short, with 19 bases between. Germline assignment: CDR1 MDHEN and CDR2 SYDVKM. CDR3 length: 15 amino acids. The DNA of the CDR3 is TGTGCCAGCGATTCGGGGTGGGCCGGGGACACTGAAGCTTTCTTT. This sequence encodes CASDSGWAGDTEAFF.

This chain joins TRBV9 and TRBJ2-2; a weak D match, TRBD2 (6 bases). Trimming removed 0 bases from V and 5 bases from J, with 11 bases in between. Per germline, CDR1 SGDLS and CDR2 YYNGEE. The CDR3 sequence is 15 residues long. The CDR3 region is CASSVGTSQTGELFF. The CDR3 DNA follows: TGTGCCAGCAGCGTAGGAACTAGCCAGACCGGGGAGCTGTTTTTT.

The chain is built from TRBV5-1 and TRBJ2-1; tentatively, D is TRBD2 (6 bases). CDR1 and CDR2 from the germline V gene are SGHRS and YFSETQ. V was shortened by 7 bases and J by 7 bases, with 15 bases between the two germline ends. CDR3 length equals 13 residues. CDR3 loop: CASGTQTRNEQFF. CDR3 bases: TGCGCCAGCGGGACTCAAACTCGGAATGAGCAGTTCTTC.

The rearrangement links TRBV19 to TRBJ2-1; 7 bases are a match to TRBD2. The CDR3 is 15 amino acids. V dropped 3 bases and J dropped 4; count of bases not matched to a gene: 6. CDR1 is LNHDA, CDR2 SQIVND, per germline (reference sequence). The CDR3 nucleotides are TGTGCCAGTAGTATGGACGCGGGAGAGTACAATGAGCAGTTCTTC. Amino acid sequence: CASSMDAGEYNEQFF.